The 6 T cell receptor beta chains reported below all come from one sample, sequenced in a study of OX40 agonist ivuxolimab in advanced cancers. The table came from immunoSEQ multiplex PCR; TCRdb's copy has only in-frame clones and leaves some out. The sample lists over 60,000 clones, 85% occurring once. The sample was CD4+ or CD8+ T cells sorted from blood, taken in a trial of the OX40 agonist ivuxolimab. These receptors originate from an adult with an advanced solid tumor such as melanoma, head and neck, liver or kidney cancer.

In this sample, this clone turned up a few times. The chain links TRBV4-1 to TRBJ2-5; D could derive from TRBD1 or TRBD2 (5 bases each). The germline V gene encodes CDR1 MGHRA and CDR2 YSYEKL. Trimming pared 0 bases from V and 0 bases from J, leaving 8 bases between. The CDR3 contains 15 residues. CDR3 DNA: TGCGCCAGCAGCCAAGAGAGGGACCACCAAGAGACCCAGTACTTC. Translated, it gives CASSQERDHQETQYF.

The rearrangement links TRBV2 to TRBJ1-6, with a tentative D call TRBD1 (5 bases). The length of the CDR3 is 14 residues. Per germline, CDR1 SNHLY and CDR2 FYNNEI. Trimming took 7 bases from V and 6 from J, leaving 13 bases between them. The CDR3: CASNTGGSNSPLHF. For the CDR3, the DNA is TGTGCCAGCAACACCGGGGGGAGTAATTCACCCCTCCACTTT. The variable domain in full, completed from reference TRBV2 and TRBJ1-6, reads EPEVTQTPSHQVTQMGQEVILRCVPISNHLYFYWYRQILGQKVEFLVSFYNNEISEKSEIFDDQFSVERPDGSNFTLKIRSTKLEDSAMYFCASNTGGSNSPLHFGNGTRLTVT.

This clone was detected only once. CDR3 bases: TGTGCCAGTACCTCGGACAGGGATAGAGTCTATGGCTACACCTTC. Encoded protein: CASTSDRDRVYGYTF. The V call is TRBV19, the J call TRBJ1-2; 8 bases agree with TRBD1. V lost 7 bases to trimming and J lost 4 bases; unmatched junction nucleotides: 11. The germline V gene has CDR1 LNHDA and CDR2 SQIVND (reference sequence). CDR3 length equals 15 residues.

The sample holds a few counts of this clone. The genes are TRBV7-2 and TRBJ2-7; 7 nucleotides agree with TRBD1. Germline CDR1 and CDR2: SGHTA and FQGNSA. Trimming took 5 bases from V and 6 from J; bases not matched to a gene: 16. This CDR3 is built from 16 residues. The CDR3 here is CASSGPGRTGRFEQYF. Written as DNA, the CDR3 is TGTGCCAGCAGCGGCCCGGGGCGGACAGGACGCTTCGAGCAGTACTTC.

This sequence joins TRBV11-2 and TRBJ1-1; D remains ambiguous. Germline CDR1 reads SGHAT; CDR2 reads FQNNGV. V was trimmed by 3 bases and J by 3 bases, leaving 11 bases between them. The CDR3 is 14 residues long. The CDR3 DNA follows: TGTGCCAGCAGCTTTGGACTTAGGGACACTGAAGCTTTCTTT. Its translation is CASSFGLRDTEAFF.

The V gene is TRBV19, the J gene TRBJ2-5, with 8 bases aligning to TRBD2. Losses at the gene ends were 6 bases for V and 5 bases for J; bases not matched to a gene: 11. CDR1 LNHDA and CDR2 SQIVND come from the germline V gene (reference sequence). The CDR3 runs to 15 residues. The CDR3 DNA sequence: TGTGCCAGTAGCCCCACTGGACTAGCTGAGGAGACCCAGTACTTC. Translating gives CASSPTGLAEETQYF.